The 32 T cell receptor beta chains presented below share a single source sample, sequenced in a study of blood T cell repertoires in COVID-19 (dated by TCRdb to the early 2020s). The method was the immunoSEQ multiplex PCR assay. Sourced from immuneACCESS, this table was stored by TCRdb with only in-frame sequences that have V and J called. A share of the clones is absent; for the studies checked, an unresolved V gene accounts for under half, and the remainder has no known explanation. For this sample the table gives some 260,000 clones, of which over 75% were detected only once. The top ten clonotypes cover around 1.7% of the sample. Sequenced material: PBMCs or T cells enriched from blood (not recorded which). The receptors here all came from a man aged 40-49 years who had recovered from COVID-19.

This rearrangement joins TRBV28 to TRBJ2-7; TRBD2 aligns across 9 bases. From germline, CDR1 is MDHEN and CDR2 SYDVKM. The junction had 8 bases not matched to a gene; V was cut back by 5 bases and J by 6 bases. This CDR3 is 14 amino acids long. The DNA for the CDR3 is TGTGCCAGCAGTCGATTAGCGGGAGCGGTCGAGCAGTACTTC. Translating gives CASSRLAGAVEQYF.

This chain uses TRBV10-3 with TRBJ2-5, with 11 bases aligning to TRBD2. The germline gives CDR1 ENHRY, CDR2 SYGVKD. The CDR3 loop spans 16 amino acids. V gave up 6 bases and J gave up 5 bases; unmatched junction bases: 11. CDR3: CAIRTSGGASWETQYF. The CDR3 coding sequence is TGTGCCATCAGAACTAGCGGGGGAGCGTCGTGGGAGACCCAGTACTTC.

The CDR3 nucleotides are TGTGCCAGCAGCTTAGGTATACTAGCGAACACAGATACGCAGTATTTT. This sequence encodes CASSLGILANTDTQYF. The chain links TRBV7-2 to TRBJ2-3; TRBD2 agrees at 7 bases. Germline loops: CDR1 SGHTA, CDR2 FQGNSA. Trimming removed 1 base from V and 2 bases from J; junction bases left unmatched: 6. The CDR3 loop spans 16 amino acids. Based on the CDR3 plus reference TRBV7-2 and TRBJ2-3, the full variable domain is GAGVSQSPSNKVTEKGKDVELRCDPISGHTALYWYRQSLGQGLEFLIYFQGNSAPDKSGLPSDRFSAERTGGSVSTLTIQRTQQEDSAVYLCASSLGILANTDTQYFGPGTRLTVL.

The gene calls are TRBV19 and TRBJ1-1; TRBD1 is a possible D gene (5 bases). Trimming took off 4 bases at V and 4 bases at J, with 19 bases between the two ends. The CDR3 sequence is 16 residues long. Germline V gene lookup returns CDR1 LNHDA and CDR2 SQIVND (reference sequence). This chain's CDR3 is CASSRPQAFSGTEAFF. In nucleotides, the CDR3 is TGTGCCAGTAGTAGACCACAGGCGTTTAGCGGCACTGAAGCTTTCTTT.

This chain links TRBV9 with TRBJ2-5; 8 positions agree with TRBD2. The trim removed 5 bases at V and 0 bases at J, leaving 6 bases unmatched. This CDR3 has 15 amino acids. Germline V lookup: CDR1 SGDLS, CDR2 YYNGEE. The CDR3 sequence is CASRPGGAYQETQYF. In nucleotides, the CDR3 is TGTGCCAGCAGACCCGGGGGGGCGTACCAAGAGACCCAGTACTTC.

The chain is built from TRBV9 and TRBJ2-5; 13 bases match TRBD2. With 0 bases clipped from V and 6 bases from J, the junction kept 11 bases outside the gene matches. The CDR3 has 18 residues. CDR1 SGDLS and CDR2 YYNGEE come from the germline V gene. CDR3 residues: CASSVGSGLAGAGQTQYF. The DNA of the CDR3 is TGTGCCAGCAGCGTAGGTTCCGGACTAGCGGGAGCGGGGCAGACCCAGTACTTC.

V is TRBV9 and J is TRBJ1-3, with D tentatively TRBD1 (6 bases). CDR3 length: 18 amino acids. The germline V gene encodes CDR1 SGDLS and CDR2 YYNGEE. The ends were cut back, 3 bases at V and 6 bases at J, with 25 bases in the middle. Here the CDR3 DNA reads TGTGCCAGCAGCGGACAACCTGAAACAGGGAGACAAGTAAACACCATATATTTT. It is translated as CASSGQPETGRQVNTIYF.

V usage is TRBV9 and J usage is TRBJ1-2; D not certain. CDR1 is SGDLS, CDR2 YYNGEE, per germline. The CDR3 runs 18 residues. Trimming left V 3 bases short and J 4 bases short, with 25 bases between. CDR3 protein: CASSAVPPVLTQCYGYTF. In DNA form, the CDR3 reads TGTGCCAGCAGCGCAGTACCGCCAGTTCTTACCCAATGCTATGGCTACACCTTC.

The gene calls are TRBV15 and TRBJ2-1; TRBD2 aligns across 8 bases. The germline CDR1 and CDR2 sequences are LNHNV and YYDKDF (reference sequence). V lost 0 bases and J lost 0; bases outside the gene matches: 10. This CDR3 has 19 residues. The CDR3 nucleotides are TGTGCCACCAGCAGAGATTTAGCCAAGCGGGAGAACTCCTACAATGAGCAGTTCTTC. Its protein product is CATSRDLAKRENSYNEQFF. The full variable domain, its missing parts supplied by reference TRBV15 and TRBJ2-1, is DAMVIQNPRYQVTQFGKPVTLSCSQTLNHNVMYWYQQKSSQAPKLLFHYYDKDFNNEADTPDNFQSRRPNTSFCFLDIRSPGLGDTAMYLCATSRDLAKRENSYNEQFFGPGTRLTVL.

V gene TRBV21-1 combines with J gene TRBJ2-7; the D call of TRBD2 is as the table states it, not checked on the DNA. TRBV21-1 is annotated as a pseudogene. The length of the CDR3 is 10 residues. The CDR3 sequence: CAMSGEEQYF. The CDR3 nucleotides are TGTGCCATGTCCGGGGAAGAGCAGTACTTC.

The chain uses TRBV30 and TRBJ1-1; unclear D gene. Deletions cut 1 base from V and 6 bases from J, with 6 bases between. This CDR3 is built from 11 residues. Germline CDR1 reads GTSNPN; CDR2 reads SVGIG (reference sequence). CDR3 region: CAWSDGPEAFF. CDR3 coding DNA: TGTGCCTGGAGTGACGGTCCTGAAGCTTTCTTT.

The gene calls are TRBV5-4 and TRBJ1-1; unclear D gene. The germline gives CDR1 SGHNT, CDR2 YYREEE (reference sequence). V lost 3 bases, J lost 8 bases, and 17 bases lay in between. This CDR3 has 14 residues. CDR3 DNA: TGTGCCAGCAGCTCACGGGGTGCCTCCAGAGAAGCTTTCTTT. It codes for CASSSRGASREAFF.

The chain is built from TRBV18 and TRBJ2-5; D might be TRBD1 (6 bases). V was pared by 1 base and J by 2 bases, with 11 bases between. The CDR3 covers 15 residues. Looked up from germline, CDR1 is KGHSH and CDR2 is LQKENI. Written as DNA, the CDR3 is TGTGCCAGCTCACCACTTGGACAGACTCAAGAGACCCAGTACTTC. This gives the protein CASSPLGQTQETQYF.

This chain links TRBV19 with TRBJ1-5, with a tentative D call TRBD1 (6 bases). Germline CDR1 is LNHDA and CDR2 is SQIVND (reference sequence). CDR3 length: 15 residues. The V end lost 3 bases, the J end lost 1 base, and 10 bases lay between the germline ends. The CDR3 reads CASSIEQGSNQPQHF. The CDR3 region has the DNA TGTGCCAGTAGTATTGAACAGGGAAGCAATCAGCCCCAGCATTTT.

The chain uses TRBV24-1 and TRBJ2-5; 8 bases are shared with TRBD2. The CDR3 extends over 12 amino acids. The germline V gene has CDR1 KGHDR and CDR2 SFDVKD. The V gene end was trimmed by 9 bases and the J gene end by 4 bases; junction bases not matched to a gene: 3. DNA of the CDR3: TGTGCCACCCGGACTAGCACAGAGACCCAGTACTTC. Translation gives CATRTSTETQYF.

The chain links TRBV4-2 to TRBJ2-7, with D perhaps matching TRBD1 (6 bases). CDR1 LGHNA and CDR2 YNFKEQ come from the germline V gene. The CDR3 extends over 15 amino acids. V dropped 1 base and J dropped 7 bases, with 17 bases sitting between them. The CDR3 DNA sequence: TGTGCCAGCAGCCAAGCCCTTCAGGGGTGGGATGAGCAGTACTTC. Protein product: CASSQALQGWDEQYF.

V usage is TRBV5-6 and J usage is TRBJ2-4; weak D call: TRBD1 (5 bases). The CDR3 loop spans 15 amino acids. V shed 1 base and J shed 3 bases, with 11 bases lying between them. CDR1 is SGHDT and CDR2 is YYEEEE in the germline V gene. The CDR3 DNA reads as TGTGCCAGCAGCTTGCAGGGATGGGGCAAAAACATTCAGTACTTC. This codes for CASSLQGWGKNIQYF.

The V and J genes are TRBV5-1 and TRBJ1-4; no clear D. Germline CDR1 reads SGHRS; CDR2 reads YFSETQ. There are 16 residues in the CDR3. V was cut by 0 bases and J by 1 base, with 10 bases left in between. CDR3 bases: TGCGCCAGCAGCTTGGGGCATGGTGGAACTAATGAAAAACTGTTTTTT. Translating gives CASSLGHGGTNEKLFF. Filled out from reference TRBV5-1 and TRBJ1-4, the complete variable domain reads KAGVTQTPRYLIKTRGQQVTLSCSPISGHRSVSWYQQTPGQGLQFLFEYFSETQRNKGNFPGRFSGRQFSNSRSEMNVSTLELGDSALYLCASSLGHGGTNEKLFFGSGTQLSVL.

The V call is TRBV5-6, the J call TRBJ2-1; D gene uncertain. V lost 4 bases and J lost 9, with 11 bases in between. CDR3 size: 12 residues. Germline V gene data show CDR1 as SGHDT and CDR2 as YYEEEE. The CDR3 region has the DNA TGTGCCAGCAGCCACTACGAGATTGAGCAGTTCTTC. Translated: CASSHYEIEQFF.

V gene TRBV7-2 combines with J gene TRBJ2-3, with 13 bases matching TRBD2. The CDR3 length is 17 residues. The junction had 7 bases not matched to a gene; V was cut back by 5 bases and J by 2 bases. Germline V gives CDR1 SGHTA, CDR2 FQGNSA. CDR3 residues: CASSLRTSGGYTDTQYF. CDR3 sequence (DNA): TGTGCCAGCAGCCTCCGGACTAGCGGGGGTTACACAGATACGCAGTATTTT.

The V call is TRBV9, the J call TRBJ1-4; 8 positions match TRBD1. Germline V gene data show CDR1 as SGDLS and CDR2 as YYNGEE. The CDR3 covers 18 residues. V was pared by 0 bases and J by 2 bases, with 9 bases of the junction left unmatched. The CDR3 reads CASSVGDRGFRTNEKLFF. The CDR3 DNA is TGTGCCAGCAGCGTAGGTGACAGGGGTTTTCGTACTAATGAAAAACTGTTTTTT.

DNA of the CDR3: TGTGCCAGCAGTGTTGGGGCGGTCACTGAAGCTTTCTTT. Translated: CASSVGAVTEAFF. The chain employs TRBV25-1 and TRBJ1-1; D is possibly TRBD1 (5 bases). CDR1 MGHDK and CDR2 SYGVNS come from the germline V gene. There are 13 residues in the CDR3. V dropped 4 bases and J dropped 4 bases, with 10 bases sitting between them.

V usage is TRBV7-2 and J usage is TRBJ2-2, with 10 bases identical to TRBD2. The V gene's germline CDR1 is SGHTA and CDR2 FQGNSA. The junction had 0 bases not matched to a gene; V was cut back by 3 bases and J by 5 bases. The length of the CDR3 is 14 residues. The chain's CDR3 is CASSFSGGTGELFF. Written as DNA, the CDR3 is TGTGCCAGCAGCTTTAGCGGGGGGACCGGGGAGCTGTTTTTT.

This rearrangement joins TRBV28 to TRBJ1-2; possibly TRBD1 for D (6 bases). The CDR3 loop spans 13 amino acids. The germline V gene encodes CDR1 MDHEN and CDR2 SYDVKM. Trimming removed 7 bases at V and 2 bases at J, with 11 bases between. The CDR3 sequence is CASTFDRNYGYTF. The CDR3 DNA is TGTGCCAGCACCTTTGACAGGAACTATGGCTACACCTTC.

CDR3 amino acids: CARPLRDTNTEHYNEQFF. As DNA, the CDR3 is TGTGCCCGACCGTTAAGGGACACTAATACCGAGCACTACAATGAGCAGTTCTTC. V usage is TRBV6-9 and J usage is TRBJ2-1, with D possibly being TRBD1 (6 bases). V lost 11 bases to trimming and J lost 3 bases, with 29 bases between them. The CDR3 sequence is 18 residues long. Germline V lookup: CDR1 MNHGY, CDR2 SVAAGI.

This clone has a single count. V is TRBV4-2 and J is TRBJ1-5; D might be TRBD1 (6 bases). The CDR3 has 16 residues. Per the germline V gene, CDR1 is LGHNA and CDR2 is YNFKEQ. With 1 base removed from V and 4 bases from J, the gap between germline ends came to 14 bases. The CDR3 DNA reads TGTGCCAGCAGCCAAGTTGCTTTACAGGGTAATCAGCCCCAGCATTTT. Translation gives CASSQVALQGNQPQHF.

The V gene is TRBV6-4, the J gene TRBJ2-1; 7 bases map to TRBD1. Germline V lookup: CDR1 MRHNA, CDR2 SNTAGT. The CDR3 length is 16 residues. J lost 2 bases, V lost 0 bases, and 4 bases had no gene match. The CDR3, as DNA: TGTGCCAGCAGTGACTCATCGACAGGGCCCTACAATGAGCAGTTCTTC. Translated, it gives CASSDSSTGPYNEQFF.

This rearrangement joins TRBV18 to TRBJ2-3, with D hard to call. Trimming removed 4 bases at V and 2 bases at J, with 16 bases between. Germline V gene data show CDR1 as KGHSH and CDR2 as LQKENI. CDR3 length equals 16 residues. In DNA, the CDR3 is TGTGCCAGCTCACGAGGTCCCACCGACCACACAGATACGCAGTATTTT. Translating it yields CASSRGPTDHTDTQYF.

This clone was recorded a few times. The V call is TRBV2, the J call TRBJ1-2; D unclear. Germline V gene data show CDR1 as SNHLY and CDR2 as FYNNEI. CDR3 size: 13 residues. The germline V and J ends were trimmed by 4 bases and 7 bases, with 13 bases remaining between them. This chain's CDR3 is CASSVGSAGGYTF. In nucleotides, the CDR3 is TGTGCCAGCAGTGTTGGCTCGGCGGGTGGCTACACCTTC. The full variable domain, in which reference TRBV2 and TRBJ1-2 provide the parts outside the CDR3, is EPEVTQTPSHQVTQMGQEVILRCVPISNHLYFYWYRQILGQKVEFLVSFYNNEISEKSEIFDDQFSVERPDGSNFTLKIRSTKLEDSAMYFCASSVGSAGGYTFGSGTRLTVV.

The chain carries TRBV28 and TRBJ2-3; 8 bases line up with TRBD2. The CDR3 covers 14 residues. Looked up from germline, CDR1 is MDHEN and CDR2 is SYDVKM. The V and J ends lost 3 bases and 10 bases, in that order; junction bases with no gene match: 9. CDR3 amino acids: CASSLPPGLESQYF. The DNA of the CDR3 is TGTGCCAGCAGTTTGCCTCCGGGACTAGAGTCGCAGTATTTT.

The genes are TRBV27 and TRBJ1-5, with D possibly being TRBD1 (5 bases). Trimming stripped 2 bases from V and 0 bases from J, with 14 bases between. The CDR3 has 17 amino acids. Germline CDR1 and CDR2: MNHEY and SMNVEV (reference sequence). The CDR3 sequence is CASSLRGEAYSNQPQHF. CDR3 sequence (DNA): TGTGCCAGCAGTTTACGGGGGGAAGCATATAGCAATCAGCCCCAGCATTTT.

The chain is built from TRBV7-3 and TRBJ2-5, with 9 bases that match TRBD2. CDR1 and CDR2 from the germline V gene are SGHTA and FQGTGA. J lost 3 bases, V lost 1 base, and 9 bases had no gene match. The CDR3 has 17 amino acids. This CDR3 is CASSLIGSGGVKETQYF. For the CDR3, the DNA is TGTGCCAGCAGCTTAATAGGTAGCGGGGGAGTGAAAGAGACCCAGTACTTC.